The 7 T cell receptor beta chains below were found in one sample sequenced in a study of T-cell reconstitution after alpha-beta-depleted transplantation in children. Construction of the TCRbeta library involved unique molecular identifiers. TCRdb redid the calling of the PCR reads with MiXCR, one entry per CDR3 protein. Among about 200,000 distinct CDR3 sequences listed, 5.5% to 7% were seen once. The starting material was PBMCs, obtained before TCRalphabeta/CD19-depleted stem cell transplant. These receptor sequences come from a boy aged 2 to 10 with acute lymphoblastic leukemia, due to receive a stem cell transplant.

This clonotype showed up many times. This chain connects TRBV9 to TRBJ2-2; 9 positions match TRBD1. The germline CDR1 and CDR2 sequences are SGDLS and YYNGEE. This CDR3 region has 15 residues. The junction had 4 bases not matched to a gene; V was cut back by 2 bases and J by 5 bases. The CDR3 sequence is CASSVTGGETGELFF. CDR3 sequence (DNA): TGTGCCAGCAGCGTCACAGGGGGCGAGACCGGGGAGCTGTTTTTT.

This clonotype was recorded at least ten times. The chain employs TRBV20-1 and TRBJ2-5; 7 bases match TRBD1. Germline CDR1 DFQATT, CDR2 SNEGSKA (reference sequence). V shed 3 bases, J shed 3 bases, and the junction held 4 bases outside the gene matches. This CDR3 region has 13 residues. The CDR3 here is CSARGQFKETQYF. DNA for the CDR3: TGCAGTGCTAGGGGACAGTTTAAAGAGACCCAGTACTTC.

There are many counts of this clonotype. The gene calls are TRBV7-2 and TRBJ2-1, with 10 bases matching TRBD1. Germline V gene data show CDR1 as SGHTA and CDR2 as FQGNSA. V shed 2 bases, J shed 11 bases, and the junction held 9 bases outside the gene matches. The CDR3 runs to 15 residues. CDR3 amino acids: CASSLNSGQGKQQFF. The CDR3 DNA reads as TGTGCCAGCAGCTTAAACTCGGGACAGGGGAAACAGCAGTTCTTC.

This clonotype has only a few counts. The chain uses TRBV5-1 and TRBJ1-4; D is possibly TRBD1 (5 bases). V gave up 3 bases and J gave up 4 bases, with 13 bases separating them. This CDR3 has 15 amino acids. CDR1 SGHRS and CDR2 YFSETQ come from the germline V gene. The chain's CDR3 is CASSSIGARNEKLFF. The CDR3 DNA reads TGCGCCAGCAGCTCGATCGGGGCTCGTAATGAAAAACTGTTTTTT.

This clonotype occurred many times. The genes are TRBV20-1 and TRBJ2-5, with 14 bases aligning to TRBD2. J was trimmed by 5 bases and V by 7 bases; bases with no gene match: 18. Looked up from germline, CDR1 is DFQATT and CDR2 is SNEGSKA (reference sequence). The CDR3 consists of 18 residues. CDR3 coding DNA: TGCAGTGATGTGACAGCCCCGGGACTAGCGGGGGCGGCCGAGACCCAGTACTTC. Its translation: CSDVTAPGLAGAAETQYF.

This clonotype was counted a few times. This chain uses TRBV12-3 or TRBV12-4 with TRBJ2-1, with a tentative D call TRBD2 (7 bases). The CDR3 runs 16 residues. The V and J ends lost 4 bases and 10 bases respectively, with 23 bases between them. CDR3 sequence: CASSSREGGGILEQFF. The CDR3 DNA reads as TGTGCCAGCAGTTCCCGCGAGGGAGGGGGGATATTGGAGCAGTTCTTC.

There are many counts of this clonotype. The V gene is TRBV27, the J gene TRBJ2-2; D uncertain. The CDR3 contains 16 residues. Per the germline V gene, CDR1 is MNHEY and CDR2 is SMNVEV (reference sequence). Trimming stripped 7 bases from V and 3 bases from J, with 18 bases between. CDR3 DNA sequence: TGTGCCAGCAAGAGTTATCTCCGGTCCTACACCGGGGAGCTGTTTTTT. It codes for CASKSYLRSYTGELFF.